This entry concerns a single TCR beta chain. Study processing details: The assay estimated nucleated cells by amplifying reference gene primers. Assay used: immunoSEQ multiplex PCR; TCRdb lists only in-frame clones, some missing. V and J calls and clone size come straight from that table; D and trimming were deduced from the DNA. Of around 310,000 clones listed, 70% to 90% are singletons. This entry is derived from a study of blood T cell repertoires in COVID-19. The overall study: Sources were T cells, B-cell-depleted T cells, or PBMCs; the material itself was cDNA or gDNA.

Sequenced input: peripheral blood. The receptor's source is a woman in her sixties or seventies with acute or convalescent COVID-19.

The CDR3 protein is CASRRLAGGDEQYF. The CDR3 nucleotides read TGTGCCAGCAGACGACTAGCGGGGGGGGACGAGCAGTACTTC. This chain joins TRBV2 and TRBJ2-7; 14 bases fit TRBD2. V lost 6 bases and J lost 5; bases outside the gene matches: 3. This CDR3 comprises 14 residues. From germline, CDR1 is SNHLY and CDR2 FYNNEI. The full variable domain, with the rest looked up from reference TRBV2 and TRBJ2-7, is EPEVTQTPSHQVTQMGQEVILRCVPISNHLYFYWYRQILGQKVEFLVSFYNNEISEKSEIFDDQFSVERPDGSNFTLKIRSTKLEDSAMYFCASRRLAGGDEQYFGPGTRLTVT.